These 8 T cell receptor beta chains were all obtained from the same sample, sequenced in a study of T cell repertoires in cytomegalovirus infection. MiXCR, run by TCRdb on the reads, gives a single entry per CDR3 protein. This sample has roughly 920,000 distinct CDR3 sequences, with around 30% found just once. Antigens for these TCRs are unknown. This specimen consisted of cultured CD8+ T cells from PBMCs, obtained from culture after CMV antigen stimulation. All receptors derive from a human donor in good health (CMV status not recorded). Some clones in this sample may be carry-over from other donors' samples.

The chain carries TRBV12-5 and TRBJ2-5, with 8 bases fitting TRBD1. This CDR3 has 16 residues. The germline gives CDR1 LGHNT, CDR2 FRNRAP. The ends lost 5 bases at V and 4 bases at J; junction bases unmatched: 12. The CDR3 DNA follows: TGTGCTAGTGGTCTAGGACAGGGAGGCGACTCAGAGACCCAGTACTTC. This sequence encodes CASGLGQGGDSETQYF.

The chain carries TRBV6-2 or TRBV6-3 and TRBJ2-1; 11 bases agree with TRBD2. With V trimmed by 0 bases and J by 9 bases, 4 bases remained unmatched. CDR3 length: 15 amino acids. Germline V gene lookup returns CDR1 MNHEY and CDR2 SVGEGT. This chain's CDR3 is CASSYSSLAGGEQFF. The DNA of the CDR3 is TGTGCCAGCAGTTACTCGAGCCTAGCGGGGGGTGAGCAGTTCTTC.

This clonotype was detected a few times. The V gene is TRBV27, the J gene TRBJ1-1, with 8 bases fitting TRBD1. With 9 bases clipped from V and 9 bases from J, the junction kept 15 bases outside the gene matches. This CDR3 region has 14 residues. Germline V gene sequence: CDR1 MNHEY, CDR2 SMNVEV (reference sequence). The CDR3 sequence: CASMGGQGIEKAFF. The CDR3 nucleotides read TGTGCCAGTATGGGAGGACAGGGTATAGAGAAAGCTTTCTTT.

The genes are TRBV4-1 and TRBJ2-1; D is uncertain. Germline CDR1 reads MGHRA; CDR2 reads YSYEKL. The V end was cut by 0 bases, the J end by 1 base, with 7 bases between. The CDR3 sequence is 15 residues long. The CDR3 DNA sequence: TGCGCCAGCAGCCAAGAACAAGGGTCCTACAATGAGCAGTTCTTC. This codes for CASSQEQGSYNEQFF.

The rearrangement uses TRBV6-1 and TRBJ2-7, with 7 bases identical to TRBD1. Germline assignment: CDR1 MNHNS and CDR2 SASEGT. The CDR3 is 16 amino acids. V dropped 6 bases and J dropped 0; count of bases not matched to a gene: 11. The CDR3 bases are TGTGCCAGCAGCGAACTCGGGACAGCTATCTCCTACGAGCAGTACGTC. Its translation: CASSELGTAISYEQYV.

Only a few counts were recorded for this clonotype. V gene TRBV20-1 combines with J gene TRBJ2-5, with unresolved D. Germline CDR1 and CDR2: DFQATT and SNEGSKA (reference sequence). The ends were cut back, 3 bases at V and 1 base at J, with 6 bases in the middle. The CDR3 sequence is 12 residues long. CDR3 sequence: CSASLGQETQYF. CDR3 nucleotides: TGCAGTGCTAGTCTAGGCCAAGAGACCCAGTACTTC.

Turning to this clonotype: At one boundary the junction diverges from the germline segment, which might be a read error. This chain connects TRBV4-1 to TRBJ2-3; TRBD2 matches at 9 bases. Germline assignment: CDR1 MGHRA and CDR2 YSYEKL. The CDR3 is 17 amino acids. Written as DNA, the CDR3 is TGTGCCAGCAGCCAAGATGAGGCGGGGGGGTACACAGATACGCAGTATTTT. This gives the protein CASSQDEAGGYTDTQYF.

The chain links TRBV4-1 to TRBJ1-4, with 10 bases identical to TRBD1. The CDR3 covers 17 residues. Germline values: CDR1 MGHRA, CDR2 YSYEKL. With 3 bases clipped from V and 2 bases from J, the junction kept 6 bases outside the gene matches. The CDR3 DNA reads as TGCGCCAGCAGCCACCTGACAGGGGGCGCGACTAATGAAAAACTGTTTTTT. Encoded protein: CASSHLTGGATNEKLFF.